This TCR beta chain was recovered during a study of blood T cell repertoires in COVID-19. The overall study: Collection of acute and convalescent COVID-19 samples took place in the United States, Italy and Spain. PBMCs, B-cell-depleted T cells, or T cells were the source of the cDNA or gDNA that made up the material.

Germline V gene data show CDR1 as LGHDT and CDR2 as YNNKEL (reference sequence). V lost 6 bases, J lost 0 bases, and 4 bases stayed unmatched. This CDR3 has 15 amino acids. As handled by the study authors: Estimated nucleated cell counts came from reference gene primer amplification. Sequencing used immunoSEQ multiplex PCR; TCRdb keeps in-frame clones, though not all of them. The V and J calls and clone size are taken from that table; D and trimming were inferred from the DNA. This table holds 100,000 to 150,000 clones, 78% found once. Sequencing was carried out using peripheral blood. The TCR was taken from a man in his 70s with acute or convalescent COVID-19. The rearrangement links TRBV3-1 (or the pseudogene TRBV3-2) to TRBJ2-2, with 7 bases identical to TRBD1. The CDR3 DNA reads TGTGCCAGCAGAACGGGACAGACGAACACCGGGGAGCTGTTTTTT. Its protein product is CASRTGQTNTGELFF.